A selection of T cell receptor beta chains follows, all from one sample in a study of T cells after posttransplantation cyclophosphamide. The method was immunoSEQ multiplex PCR; TCRdb's version includes in-frame clones alone and lacks a portion of them. This table has approximately 20,000 clones, 87% appearing once. Source: PBMCs, taken after allogeneic stem cell transplant with posttransplant cyclophosphamide. Receptors were obtained from a female patient between 40 and 50 years old who received an allogeneic stem cell transplant from a related donor, was CMV-positive, and had no GVHD. A share of the T cells may be of graft donor origin. CDR3s include the opening cysteine and the closing phenylalanine or tryptophan. D genes are given only for firm matches. Clone size is given for some rows only: seen once, a few or many times, or a class if the clone is expanded.

J gene: TRBJ2-7
D gene: NA
V gene: TRBV27
clone size: NA
CDR3 protein: CASSRTVLSYEQYF
CDR3 DNA: TGTGCCAGCAGCAGGACAGTCCTCTCCTACGAGCAGTACTTC

J gene: TRBJ1-5
D gene: NA
V gene: TRBV28
clone size: NA
CDR3 protein: CASSSPGTRGF
CDR3 DNA: TGTGCCAGCAGTAGCCCGGGAACCCGGGGATTT

J gene: TRBJ2-1
D gene: TRBD1
V gene: TRBV5-1
clone size: NA
CDR3 protein: CASSLDRTGGNEQFF
CDR3 DNA: TGCGCCAGCAGCTTGGACCGGACAGGGGGTAATGAGCAGTTCTTC

J gene: TRBJ1-2
D gene: TRBD1
V gene: TRBV7-2
clone size: few
CDR3 protein: CASRTDRGRIYGYTF
CDR3 DNA: TGTGCCAGCAGAACCGACAGGGGGCGCATCTATGGCTACACCTTC

J gene: TRBJ1-1
D gene: TRBD1
V gene: TRBV18
clone size: NA
CDR3 protein: CASSRQGGGAFF
CDR3 DNA: TGTGCCAGCTCAAGACAGGGGGGCGGAGCTTTCTTT

J gene: TRBJ2-1
D gene: TRBD2
V gene: TRBV19
clone size: once
CDR3 protein: CASSIVSGLAANEQFF
CDR3 DNA: TGTGCCAGTAGTATAGTTTCAGGACTAGCGGCCAATGAGCAGTTCTTC

J gene: TRBJ2-3
D gene: NA
V gene: TRBV5-5
clone size: NA
CDR3 protein: CASSLAPGHTDTQYF
CDR3 DNA: TGTGCCAGCAGCTTGGCCCCCGGACACACAGATACGCAGTATTTT

J gene: TRBJ1-5
D gene: NA
V gene: TRBV18
clone size: NA
CDR3 protein: CASSPQHRDQPQHF
CDR3 DNA: TGTGCCAGCTCACCACAACACAGGGATCAGCCCCAGCATTTT

J gene: TRBJ1-5
D gene: NA
V gene: TRBV30
clone size: NA
CDR3 protein: CAWSVRGSPTLPNQPQHF
CDR3 DNA: TGTGCCTGGAGTGTACGGGGATCCCCAACCCTCCCGAATCAGCCCCAGCATTTT

J gene: TRBJ2-1
D gene: TRBD2
V gene: TRBV5-1
clone size: NA
CDR3 protein: CASIGRTSGRWPSRNEQFF
CDR3 DNA: TGCGCCAGCATCGGTAGGACTAGCGGGAGGTGGCCCTCTAGGAATGAGCAGTTCTTC

J gene: TRBJ1-4
D gene: TRBD1
V gene: TRBV18
clone size: few
CDR3 protein: CASSRQGGEEKLFF
CDR3 DNA: TGTGCCAGCTCACGACAGGGAGGCGAAGAAAAACTGTTTTTT

J gene: TRBJ1-4
D gene: NA
V gene: TRBV18
clone size: NA
CDR3 protein: CASSPPHPGSTNEKLFF
CDR3 DNA: TGTGCCAGCTCACCACCGCACCCAGGGTCAACTAATGAAAAACTGTTTTTT

J gene: TRBJ2-4
D gene: NA
V gene: TRBV4-3
clone size: NA
CDR3 protein: CASSHLGDIQYF
CDR3 DNA: TGCGCCAGCAGTCATCTAGGGGACATTCAGTACTTC

J gene: TRBJ1-2
D gene: TRBD1
V gene: TRBV5-1
clone size: NA
CDR3 protein: CASSLGQGGVYGYTF
CDR3 DNA: TGCGCCAGCAGCTTGGGACAGGGGGGAGTCTATGGCTACACCTTC

J gene: TRBJ2-1
D gene: TRBD2
V gene: TRBV7-9
clone size: NA
CDR3 protein: CASSSGTRGYNEQFF
CDR3 DNA: TGTGCCAGCAGTTCCGGGACTAGGGGGTACAATGAGCAGTTCTTC

J gene: TRBJ2-7
D gene: TRBD2
V gene: TRBV7-6
clone size: NA
CDR3 protein: CASSLVSGGTGQYF
CDR3 DNA: TGTGCCAGCAGCTTAGTTAGCGGGGGTACGGGGCAGTACTTC

J gene: TRBJ2-2
D gene: NA
V gene: TRBV6-5
clone size: NA
CDR3 protein: CASSYSGSPNTGELFF
CDR3 DNA: TGTGCCAGCAGTTACTCAGGGAGCCCGAACACCGGGGAGCTGTTTTTT

J gene: TRBJ2-5
D gene: NA
V gene: TRBV10-3
clone size: NA
CDR3 protein: CAISDDYQETQYF
CDR3 DNA: TGTGCCATCAGTGATGACTATCAAGAGACCCAGTACTTC

J gene: TRBJ1-2
D gene: TRBD1
V gene: TRBV6-5
clone size: NA
CDR3 protein: CASSYSNRGYGYTF
CDR3 DNA: TGTGCCAGCAGTTACTCGAACAGGGGCTATGGCTACACCTTC

J gene: TRBJ2-1
D gene: TRBD2
V gene: TRBV19
clone size: NA
CDR3 protein: CASSNLGRRELNEQFF
CDR3 DNA: TGTGCCAGTAGCAATTTGGGGCGGCGGGAGTTAAATGAGCAGTTCTTC

J gene: TRBJ2-5
D gene: TRBD2
V gene: TRBV9
clone size: NA
CDR3 protein: CASSTPGAGRETQYF
CDR3 DNA: TGTGCCAGCAGCACCCCCGGAGCGGGACGGGAGACCCAGTACTTC

J gene: TRBJ2-3
D gene: TRBD2
V gene: TRBV30
clone size: NA
CDR3 protein: CAWGTGTSDTQYF
CDR3 DNA: TGTGCCTGGGGAACCGGGACTAGCGATACGCAGTATTTT

J gene: TRBJ2-3
D gene: TRBD2
V gene: TRBV28
clone size: once
CDR3 protein: CASRLFGLADSTDTQYF
CDR3 DNA: TGTGCCAGTCGACTTTTCGGACTAGCGGATTCCACAGATACGCAGTATTTT

J gene: TRBJ2-5
D gene: TRBD1
V gene: TRBV30
clone size: once
CDR3 protein: CAWTQGQETQYF
CDR3 DNA: TGTGCCTGGACACAGGGGCAAGAGACCCAGTACTTC

J gene: TRBJ2-1
D gene: TRBD2
V gene: TRBV4-1
clone size: large
CDR3 protein: CASSQGLAANNEQFF
CDR3 DNA: TGCGCCAGCAGCCAAGGACTAGCGGCCAACAATGAGCAGTTCTTC

J gene: TRBJ1-3
D gene: NA
V gene: TRBV9
clone size: NA
CDR3 protein: CASSVVGGRGNTIYF
CDR3 DNA: TGTGCCAGCAGCGTAGTGGGGGGACGTGGAAACACCATATATTTT

J gene: TRBJ1-1
D gene: TRBD1
V gene: TRBV7-2
clone size: NA
CDR3 protein: CASSYSGQGARTEAFF
CDR3 DNA: TGTGCCAGCAGCTATTCGGGACAGGGGGCGCGTACTGAAGCTTTCTTT

J gene: TRBJ1-6
D gene: NA
V gene: TRBV7-8
clone size: NA
CDR3 protein: CASSPDSPVTVGSPLHF
CDR3 DNA: TGTGCCAGCAGCCCTGACAGTCCGGTTACTGTCGGTTCACCCCTCCACTTT

J gene: TRBJ1-3
D gene: TRBD1
V gene: TRBV9
clone size: NA
CDR3 protein: CASSASQGARGNTIYF
CDR3 DNA: TGTGCCAGCAGCGCGTCCCAGGGGGCCCGTGGAAACACCATATATTTT

J gene: TRBJ2-2
D gene: TRBD2
V gene: TRBV14
clone size: NA
CDR3 protein: CASSHLAGETGELFF
CDR3 DNA: TGTGCCAGCAGCCATCTAGCGGGAGAAACCGGGGAGCTGTTTTTT

J gene: TRBJ2-3
D gene: NA
V gene: TRBV7-9
clone size: NA
CDR3 protein: CASSFTGFTDTQYF
CDR3 DNA: TGTGCCAGCAGCTTTACGGGGTTCACAGATACGCAGTATTTT

J gene: TRBJ2-3
D gene: NA
V gene: TRBV19
clone size: NA
CDR3 protein: CASSMWKNGAPMGTDTQYF
CDR3 DNA: TGTGCCAGTAGTATGTGGAAAAATGGGGCCCCGATGGGAACAGATACGCAGTATTTT

J gene: TRBJ2-2
D gene: NA
V gene: TRBV14
clone size: NA
CDR3 protein: CASSQETRILNTGELFF
CDR3 DNA: TGTGCCAGCAGCCAAGAGACTAGAATACTCAACACCGGGGAGCTGTTTTTT

J gene: TRBJ2-1
D gene: NA
V gene: TRBV19
clone size: NA
CDR3 protein: CASSWGTPPNEQFF
CDR3 DNA: TGTGCCAGTAGTTGGGGGACACCTCCGAATGAGCAGTTCTTC

J gene: TRBJ2-5
D gene: NA
V gene: TRBV28
clone size: NA
CDR3 protein: CASSSTQPGRETQYF
CDR3 DNA: TGTGCCAGCAGTTCTACCCAACCGGGGAGGGAGACCCAGTACTTC

J gene: TRBJ1-1
D gene: NA
V gene: TRBV5-8
clone size: few
CDR3 protein: CASSLVGRFRTEAFF
CDR3 DNA: TGTGCCAGCAGCTTGGTTGGGCGATTTCGGACTGAAGCTTTCTTT

J gene: TRBJ2-7
D gene: NA
V gene: TRBV7-2
clone size: NA
CDR3 protein: CASSLWPSYEQYF
CDR3 DNA: TGTGCTAGCAGCTTATGGCCATCCTACGAGCAGTACTTC

J gene: TRBJ1-5
D gene: NA
V gene: TRBV28
clone size: NA
CDR3 protein: CASSLAGGSNQPQHF
CDR3 DNA: TGTGCCAGCAGTTTAGCCGGGGGTAGCAATCAGCCCCAGCATTTT

J gene: TRBJ1-1
D gene: NA
V gene: TRBV27
clone size: NA
CDR3 protein: CASSFRPPPLGATEAFF
CDR3 DNA: TGTGCCAGCAGTTTTCGCCCCCCCCCGTTAGGGGCCACTGAAGCTTTCTTT

J gene: TRBJ2-5
D gene: TRBD2
V gene: TRBV10-2
clone size: NA
CDR3 protein: CASSEYRRRGSGYQETQYF
CDR3 DNA: TGCGCCAGCAGTGAGTACCGTCGGCGCGGGAGCGGGTACCAAGAGACCCAGTACTTC

J gene: TRBJ1-5
D gene: NA
V gene: TRBV28
clone size: NA
CDR3 protein: CASSFLQDLGGNQPQHF
CDR3 DNA: TGTGCCAGCAGTTTTCTCCAGGACCTGGGGGGAAATCAGCCCCAGCATTTT

J gene: TRBJ2-3
D gene: TRBD2
V gene: TRBV23-1
clone size: NA
CDR3 protein: CASSQETSSTDTQYF
CDR3 DNA: TGCGCCAGCAGTCAAGAGACTAGCAGCACAGATACGCAGTATTTT

J gene: TRBJ1-2
D gene: TRBD1
V gene: TRBV7-2
clone size: NA
CDR3 protein: CASSLAQGQPSYGYTF
CDR3 DNA: TGTGCCAGCAGCTTAGCCCAGGGACAGCCTTCCTATGGCTACACCTTC

J gene: TRBJ2-7
D gene: NA
V gene: TRBV2
clone size: NA
CDR3 protein: CASSVPGVYEQYF
CDR3 DNA: TGTGCCAGCAGTGTACCGGGAGTCTACGAGCAGTACTTC

J gene: TRBJ2-7
D gene: NA
V gene: TRBV5-6
clone size: NA
CDR3 protein: CASSPSAFYEQYF
CDR3 DNA: TGTGCCAGCAGCCCCAGCGCGTTCTACGAGCAGTACTTC

J gene: TRBJ1-1
D gene: NA
V gene: TRBV7-2
clone size: few
CDR3 protein: CASSRDSYTEAFF
CDR3 DNA: TGTGCCAGCAGCAGAGACAGCTACACTGAAGCTTTCTTT

J gene: TRBJ2-3
D gene: NA
V gene: TRBV15
clone size: NA
CDR3 protein: CATSRGEPSTDTQYF
CDR3 DNA: TGTGCCACCAGCAGAGGAGAGCCTAGCACAGATACGCAGTATTTT

J gene: TRBJ2-2
D gene: NA
V gene: TRBV4-3
clone size: NA
CDR3 protein: CASSQDEAGELFF
CDR3 DNA: TGCGCCAGCAGCCAAGATGAGGCCGGGGAGCTGTTTTTT

J gene: TRBJ2-3
D gene: NA
V gene: TRBV27
clone size: NA
CDR3 protein: CASSPTGFWTDTQYF
CDR3 DNA: TGTGCCAGCAGTCCCACAGGGTTCTGGACAGATACGCAGTATTTT

J gene: TRBJ1-1
D gene: NA
V gene: TRBV4-3
clone size: few
CDR3 protein: CASSPTGLTEAFF
CDR3 DNA: TGCGCCAGCAGCCCAACAGGGTTGACTGAAGCTTTCTTT

J gene: TRBJ1-5
D gene: TRBD1
V gene: TRBV27
clone size: NA
CDR3 protein: CASRRQGSLIQPQHF
CDR3 DNA: TGTGCCAGCCGACGACAGGGATCCCTCATTCAGCCCCAGCATTTT

J gene: TRBJ1-4
D gene: TRBD1
V gene: TRBV7-7
clone size: once
CDR3 protein: CASPRDYRGDSTNEKLFF
CDR3 DNA: TGTGCTAGTCCCAGAGACTACAGGGGGGATTCAACTAATGAAAAACTGTTTTTT

J gene: TRBJ2-7
D gene: TRBD2
V gene: TRBV27
clone size: NA
CDR3 protein: CASRPSGRSHEQYF
CDR3 DNA: TGTGCCAGCAGACCTAGCGGGAGGTCTCACGAGCAGTACTTC

J gene: TRBJ2-7
D gene: NA
V gene: TRBV6-1
clone size: NA
CDR3 protein: CASSSGTPIYEQYF
CDR3 DNA: TGTGCCAGCAGTTCCGGGACACCTATCTACGAGCAGTACTTC

J gene: TRBJ2-1
D gene: NA
V gene: TRBV12-2
clone size: NA
CDR3 protein: CASRLERASGYSYNEQFF
CDR3 DNA: TGTGCAAGTCGCTTAGAACGGGCTAGCGGATACTCCTACAATGAGCAGTTCTTC

J gene: TRBJ2-7
D gene: TRBD2
V gene: TRBV2
clone size: NA
CDR3 protein: CASEAGAVRSSYEQYF
CDR3 DNA: TGTGCCAGCGAAGCGGGAGCGGTAAGGAGCTCCTACGAGCAGTACTTC

J gene: TRBJ1-1
D gene: TRBD1
V gene: TRBV5-6
clone size: NA
CDR3 protein: CASSFKGAGNTEAFF
CDR3 DNA: TGTGCCAGCAGCTTCAAGGGGGCGGGGAACACTGAAGCTTTCTTT

J gene: TRBJ1-4
D gene: TRBD1
V gene: TRBV10-1
clone size: NA
CDR3 protein: CASSTGADEKLFF
CDR3 DNA: TGCGCCAGCAGTACAGGGGCCGATGAAAAACTGTTTTTT

J gene: TRBJ2-7
D gene: NA
V gene: TRBV6-5
clone size: NA
CDR3 protein: CASSYSALLLYEQYF
CDR3 DNA: TGTGCCAGCAGTTACTCGGCCTTACTACTCTACGAGCAGTACTTC

J gene: TRBJ1-1
D gene: TRBD1
V gene: TRBV7-3
clone size: NA
CDR3 protein: CASSWGQGGSTEAFF
CDR3 DNA: TGTGCCAGCAGCTGGGGACAGGGCGGGTCCACTGAAGCTTTCTTT